The next 18 T cell receptor beta chains were all read from a single sample in a study of cytomegalovirus exposure and HLA in healthy donors. Assay used: immunoSEQ multiplex PCR; TCRdb lists only in-frame clones, some missing. The repertoire holds about 170,000 clones, with around nine tenths as singletons. The sequenced sample consisted of PBMCs. These receptors originate from a young woman in good health and CMV-seronegative.

This chain links TRBV5-1 with TRBJ2-1; D unclear. V lost 4 bases to trimming and J lost 6 bases, with 8 bases between them. The CDR3 loop spans 12 amino acids. From germline, CDR1 is SGHRS and CDR2 YFSETQ. The CDR3 sequence is CASSPTSNEQFF. CDR3 nucleotides: TGCGCCAGCAGCCCCACTTCCAATGAGCAGTTCTTC.

DNA for the CDR3: TGCGCCAGCAGCCAGCTCGCTCCGGGACTAGCGGGCAAATGGGAGCAGTTCTTC. Translating gives CASSQLAPGLAGKWEQFF. The chain recombines TRBV4-1 with TRBJ2-1; 12 bases line up with TRBD2. Unmatched junction bases numbered 16, after V lost 3 bases and J lost 10 bases. The CDR3 extends over 18 amino acids. The germline gives CDR1 MGHRA, CDR2 YSYEKL.

The genes are TRBV27 and TRBJ1-1, with D maybe TRBD1 (5 bases). Germline V gives CDR1 MNHEY, CDR2 SMNVEV (reference sequence). V was clipped by 2 bases and J by 4 bases, with 11 bases between them. The CDR3 is made up of 14 amino acids. Here the CDR3 reads CASSLQGSRTEAFF. For the CDR3, the DNA is TGTGCCAGCAGTTTACAGGGCAGTCGCACTGAAGCTTTCTTT.

The chain joins TRBV4-1 to TRBJ2-5; D could derive from TRBD1 or TRBD2 (10 bases each). Germline V gene data show CDR1 as MGHRA and CDR2 as YSYEKL. This CDR3 contains 20 residues. V gave up 2 bases and J gave up 5 bases, with 30 bases separating them. The DNA of the CDR3 is TGCGCCAGCAGCCAATCCGGACAGGGGGAGGTAGCGGGGGGCTGGGAGACCCAGTACTTC. Protein: CASSQSGQGEVAGGWETQYF.

V gene TRBV19 combines with J gene TRBJ1-5, with D perhaps matching TRBD1 (6 bases). The CDR3 spans 15 residues. The V end was cut by 8 bases, the J end by 3 bases, with 17 bases between. In germline, CDR1 is LNHDA, CDR2 SQIVND (reference sequence). The CDR3 nucleotides read TGTGCCAGTCATATAGGGGGGCCTACCAATCAGCCCCAGCATTTT. This codes for CASHIGGPTNQPQHF. Full variable domain (remainder filled in from reference TRBV19 and TRBJ1-5): DGGITQSPKYLFRKEGQNVTLSCEQNLNHDAMYWYRQDPGQGLRLIYYSQIVNDFQKGDIAEGYSVSREKKESFPLTVTSAQKNPTAFYLCASHIGGPTNQPQHFGDGTRLSIL.

This rearrangement joins TRBV2 to TRBJ2-2; D not certain. V was pared by 4 bases and J by 4 bases, with 13 bases between. This CDR3 has 15 residues. Germline-derived CDR1 and CDR2 are SNHLY and FYNNEI. Here the CDR3 DNA reads TGTGCCAGCAGTGGGCCTCAGGCCCTCACCGGGGAGCTGTTTTTT. Protein sequence: CASSGPQALTGELFF.

The chain employs TRBV9 and TRBJ2-7; a weak D match, TRBD2 (6 bases). This CDR3 region has 15 residues. The germline V gene has CDR1 SGDLS and CDR2 YYNGEE. V dropped 0 bases and J dropped 3 bases, with 13 bases sitting between them. CDR3 DNA: TGTGCCAGCAGCGTAGATTCTGGGCGGGACTACGAGCAGTACTTC. Translated: CASSVDSGRDYEQYF. Full variable domain (remainder filled in from reference TRBV9 and TRBJ2-7): DSGVTQTPKHLITATGQRVTLRCSPRSGDLSVYWYQQSLDQGLQFLIQYYNGEERAKGNILERFSAQQFPDLHSELNLSSLELGDSALYFCASSVDSGRDYEQYFGPGTRLTVT.

As concerns this clone: Other DNA sequences in the same sample also yield this CDR3. This chain connects TRBV30 to TRBJ1-5, with a possible D match to TRBD1 (5 bases). The germline V gene encodes CDR1 GTSNPN and CDR2 SVGIG (reference sequence). Trimming took 0 bases from V and 0 from J, leaving 12 bases between them. This CDR3 has 16 residues. This chain's CDR3 is CAWSVGVGVSNQPQHF. The CDR3 DNA sequence: TGTGCCTGGAGTGTAGGGGTAGGAGTTAGCAATCAGCCCCAGCATTTT.

The chain has TRBV6-1 and TRBJ2-2, with 7 bases aligning to TRBD1. The length of the CDR3 is 14 residues. Germline CDR1 MNHNS, CDR2 SASEGT. Germline trimming cut 3 bases from V and 6 bases from J; bases unmatched to any gene: 4. The CDR3, as DNA: TGTGCCAGCAGTGACGGACAGGCCTCCGGGGAGCTGTTTTTT. Protein product: CASSDGQASGELFF.

This chain links TRBV4-1 with TRBJ1-2, with TRBD1 identical over 11 bases. V lost 1 base, J lost 3 bases, and 10 bases stayed unmatched. The germline CDR1 and CDR2 sequences are MGHRA and YSYEKL. The CDR3 runs to 18 residues. CDR3 amino acids: CASSQVDRGPHWDYGYTF. The CDR3 nucleotides are TGCGCCAGCAGCCAAGTGGACAGGGGGCCGCATTGGGACTATGGCTACACCTTC.

This clone appeared a few times. The chain couples TRBV7-2 to TRBJ2-7; 9 bases match TRBD1. Germline CDR1 reads SGHTA; CDR2 reads FQGNSA. The CDR3 spans 15 residues. Trimming at V came to 5 bases and at J to 1 base, leaving 6 bases not matched to a gene. CDR3 loop: CASSLDRGRSYEQYF. CDR3 DNA: TGTGCCAGCAGCCTGGACAGGGGACGGTCCTACGAGCAGTACTTC.

This clone was observed a single time. The chain uses TRBV21-1 and TRBJ2-7; the listed D gene, TRBD2, was not tested against the DNA. TRBV21-1 is shown as a pseudogene. This CDR3 is built from 15 residues. For the CDR3, the DNA is TGTGCCAGCAGCAAAGCGGGGGGTTATCCCTACGAGCAGTACTTC. This codes for CASSKAGGYPYEQYF.

The V call is TRBV29-1, the J call TRBJ1-4, with TRBD1 as a possible D gene (5 bases). This CDR3 comprises 15 residues. From germline, CDR1 is SQVTM and CDR2 ANQGSEA. The V gene lost 4 bases and the J gene lost 8 bases, with 20 bases spanning the gap. The CDR3: CSVASRTPEGEKLFF. CDR3 nucleotide sequence: TGCAGCGTTGCAAGTAGGACACCCGAAGGCGAAAAACTGTTTTTT.

This sequence joins TRBV6-1 and TRBJ1-1; 9 bases match TRBD1. Germline CDR1 and CDR2: MNHNS and SASEGT. V dropped 8 bases and J dropped 1; count of bases not matched to a gene: 8. The length of the CDR3 is 15 residues. The CDR3 DNA reads TGTGCCAGCTTCGACAGGGGGAATCCGAACACTGAAGCTTTCTTT. Translation gives CASFDRGNPNTEAFF.

This clone is a singleton in its sample. The V gene is TRBV5-4, the J gene TRBJ2-6, with a possible D match to TRBD1 (6 bases). Per the germline V gene, CDR1 is SGHNT and CDR2 is YYREEE (reference sequence). Trimming left V 2 bases short and J 1 base short, with 13 bases between. The CDR3 runs to 17 residues. The DNA for the CDR3 is TGTGCCAGCAGCTTCGGACAGAGGCGTTCTGGGGCCAACGTCCTGACTTTC. Protein sequence: CASSFGQRRSGANVLTF.

The chain employs TRBV14 and TRBJ2-1, with D perhaps matching TRBD1 (5 bases). The length of the CDR3 is 14 residues. Trimming stripped 0 bases from V and 3 bases from J, with 6 bases between. CDR1 SGHDN and CDR2 FVKESK come from the germline V gene. The CDR3 loop is CASSQEGVYNEQFF. DNA of the CDR3: TGTGCCAGCAGCCAAGAAGGGGTCTACAATGAGCAGTTCTTC.

The chain links TRBV18 to TRBJ1-5; maybe TRBD1 (6 bases). Germline lookup yields CDR1 KGHSH and CDR2 LQKENI. The CDR3 is 15 amino acids. Trimming shortened V by 0 bases and J by 7 bases, and 13 bases separated the two germline ends. The CDR3 bases are TGTGCCAGCTCACCACCCGGGACACGGATCCAGCCCCAGCATTTT. This encodes CASSPPGTRIQPQHF.

The CDR3 coding sequence is TGTGCCAGCAGTTATAGAGGCGCGAGCTCTGATGGCTACACCTTC. Its translation is CASSYRGASSDGYTF. The chain joins TRBV6-5 to TRBJ1-2; the D is unclear. V lost 3 bases to trimming and J lost 6 bases, with 17 bases between them. Per the germline V gene, CDR1 is MNHEY and CDR2 is SVGAGI. CDR3 length: 15 residues.